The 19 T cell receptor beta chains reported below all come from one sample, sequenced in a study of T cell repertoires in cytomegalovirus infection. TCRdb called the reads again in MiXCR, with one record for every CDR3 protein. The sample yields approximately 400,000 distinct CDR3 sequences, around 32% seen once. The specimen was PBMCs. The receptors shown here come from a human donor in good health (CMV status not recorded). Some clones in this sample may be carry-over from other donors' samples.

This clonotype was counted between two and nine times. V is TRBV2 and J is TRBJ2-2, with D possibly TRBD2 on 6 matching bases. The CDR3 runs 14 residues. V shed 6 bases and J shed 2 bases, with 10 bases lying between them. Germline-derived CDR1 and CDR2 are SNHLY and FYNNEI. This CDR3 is CASRDYTNTGELFF. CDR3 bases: TGTGCCAGCAGGGACTACACCAACACCGGGGAGCTGTTTTTT.

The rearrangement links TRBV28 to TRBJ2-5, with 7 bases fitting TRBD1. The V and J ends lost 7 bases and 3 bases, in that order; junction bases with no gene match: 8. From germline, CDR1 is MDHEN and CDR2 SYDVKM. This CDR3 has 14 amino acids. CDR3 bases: TGTGCCAGCACCCCCCCCGGGACAGAAGAGACCCAGTACTTC. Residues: CASTPPGTEETQYF.

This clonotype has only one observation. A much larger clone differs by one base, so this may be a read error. The CDR3 coding sequence is TGTGCCAGCCGCTTAGCGGAGGAGGACCGCTACTCCTACAATGAGCAGTTCTTC. This sequence encodes CASRLAEEDRYSYNEQFF. The chain carries TRBV7-6 and TRBJ2-1, with D perhaps TRBD2 (6 bases). This CDR3 spans 18 amino acids. From germline, CDR1 is SGHVS and CDR2 FNYEAQ.

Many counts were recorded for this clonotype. As DNA, the CDR3 is TGTGCCAGCAGCTTGAGGGGGCCCAGCACAGATACGCAGTATTTT. It yields the protein CASSLRGPSTDTQYF. The chain combines TRBV7-2 with TRBJ2-3, with 7 nucleotides matching TRBD1. V was pared by 3 bases and J by 0 bases, with 3 bases of the junction left unmatched. CDR1 and CDR2 (germline): SGHTA, FQGNSA. The CDR3 has 15 residues.

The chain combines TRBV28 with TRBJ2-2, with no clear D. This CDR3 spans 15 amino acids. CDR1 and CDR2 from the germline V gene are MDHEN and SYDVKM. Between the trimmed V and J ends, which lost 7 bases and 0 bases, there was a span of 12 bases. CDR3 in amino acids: CASKRRLPNTGELFF. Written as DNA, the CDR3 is TGTGCCAGCAAAAGAAGACTTCCGAACACCGGGGAGCTGTTTTTT.

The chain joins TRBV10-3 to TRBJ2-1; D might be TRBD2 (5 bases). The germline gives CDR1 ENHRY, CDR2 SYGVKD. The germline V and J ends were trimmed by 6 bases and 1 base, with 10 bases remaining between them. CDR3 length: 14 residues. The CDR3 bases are TGTGCCATCAGCGGGGTCTCATCCTACAATGAGCAGTTCTTC. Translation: CAISGVSSYNEQFF.

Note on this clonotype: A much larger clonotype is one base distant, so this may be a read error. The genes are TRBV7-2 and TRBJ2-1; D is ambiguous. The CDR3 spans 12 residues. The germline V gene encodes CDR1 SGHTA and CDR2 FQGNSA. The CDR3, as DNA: TGTGCCAGCAGCTTCGGGTGGAATGATCAGTTCTTC. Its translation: CASSFGWNDQFF.

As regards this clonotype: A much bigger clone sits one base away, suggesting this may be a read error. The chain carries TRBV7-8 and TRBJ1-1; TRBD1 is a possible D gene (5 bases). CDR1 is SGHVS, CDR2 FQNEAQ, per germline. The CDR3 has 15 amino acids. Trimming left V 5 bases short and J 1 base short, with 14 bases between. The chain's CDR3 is CASSATGPWNTEAFF. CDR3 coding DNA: TGTGCCAGCAGCGCTACGGGACCCTGGAACACTGAAGCTTTCTTT.

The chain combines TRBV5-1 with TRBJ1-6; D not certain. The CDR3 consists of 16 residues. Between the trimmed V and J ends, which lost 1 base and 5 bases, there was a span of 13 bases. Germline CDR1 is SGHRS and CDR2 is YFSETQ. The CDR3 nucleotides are TGCGCCAGCAGCTTGTTGTCCGGGCTGGATAATTCACCCCTCCACTTT. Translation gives CASSLLSGLDNSPLHF.

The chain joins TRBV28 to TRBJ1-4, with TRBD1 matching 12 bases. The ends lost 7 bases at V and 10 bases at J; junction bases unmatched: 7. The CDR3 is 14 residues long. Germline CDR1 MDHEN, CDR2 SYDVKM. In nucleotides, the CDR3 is TGTGCCAGCACCTCCGGGACAGGGGGCGGAAAACTGTTTTTT. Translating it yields CASTSGTGGGKLFF.

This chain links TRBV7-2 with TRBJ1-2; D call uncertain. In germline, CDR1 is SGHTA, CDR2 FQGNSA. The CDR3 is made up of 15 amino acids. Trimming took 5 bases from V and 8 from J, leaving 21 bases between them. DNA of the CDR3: TGTGCCAGCAGCCCCGTGAGGTCCCTATCGTACGGCTACACCTTC. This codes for CASSPVRSLSYGYTF.

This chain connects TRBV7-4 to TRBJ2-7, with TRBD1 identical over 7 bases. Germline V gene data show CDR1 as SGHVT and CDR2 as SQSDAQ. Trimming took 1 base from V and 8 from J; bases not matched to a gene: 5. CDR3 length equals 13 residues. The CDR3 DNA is TGTGCCAGCAGCTTAGGCCTAGGGGGCAAGCAGTACTTC. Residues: CASSLGLGGKQYF.

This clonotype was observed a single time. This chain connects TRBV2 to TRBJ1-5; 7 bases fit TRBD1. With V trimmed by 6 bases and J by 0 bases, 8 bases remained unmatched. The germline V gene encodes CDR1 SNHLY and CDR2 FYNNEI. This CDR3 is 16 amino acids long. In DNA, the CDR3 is TGTGCCAGCAGCCCTAAGGACAGGTATAGCAATCAGCCCCAGCATTTT. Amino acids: CASSPKDRYSNQPQHF.

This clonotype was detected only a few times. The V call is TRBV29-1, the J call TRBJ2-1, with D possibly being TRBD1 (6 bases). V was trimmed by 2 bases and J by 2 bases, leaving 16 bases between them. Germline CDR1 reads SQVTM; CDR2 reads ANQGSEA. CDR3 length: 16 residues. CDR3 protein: CSVEHGRDTTYNEQFF. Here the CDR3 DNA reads TGCAGCGTTGAACATGGCCGGGACACAACCTACAATGAGCAGTTCTTC.

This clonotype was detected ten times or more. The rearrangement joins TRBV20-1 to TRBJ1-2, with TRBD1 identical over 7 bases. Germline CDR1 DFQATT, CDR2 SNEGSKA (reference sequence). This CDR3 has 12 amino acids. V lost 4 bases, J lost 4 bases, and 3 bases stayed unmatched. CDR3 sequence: CSAKDRVYGYTF. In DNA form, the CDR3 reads TGCAGTGCTAAAGACAGGGTCTATGGCTACACCTTC.

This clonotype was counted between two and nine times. This chain's CDR3 is CASSLGTGRSTEAFF. CDR3 sequence (DNA): TGTGCCAGCAGTTTAGGTACAGGGCGGAGCACTGAAGCTTTCTTT. The genes are TRBV28 and TRBJ1-1, with D possibly TRBD1 on 6 matching bases. CDR1 is MDHEN and CDR2 is SYDVKM in the germline V gene. The CDR3 totals 15 residues. Between the trimmed V and J ends, which lost 2 bases and 4 bases, there was a span of 14 bases.

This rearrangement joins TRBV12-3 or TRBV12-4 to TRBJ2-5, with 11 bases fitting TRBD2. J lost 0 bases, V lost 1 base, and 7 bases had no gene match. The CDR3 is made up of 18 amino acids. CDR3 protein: CASSLEGTSGEYQETQYF. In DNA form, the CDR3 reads TGTGCCAGCAGTTTAGAGGGGACTAGCGGAGAGTACCAAGAGACCCAGTACTTC.

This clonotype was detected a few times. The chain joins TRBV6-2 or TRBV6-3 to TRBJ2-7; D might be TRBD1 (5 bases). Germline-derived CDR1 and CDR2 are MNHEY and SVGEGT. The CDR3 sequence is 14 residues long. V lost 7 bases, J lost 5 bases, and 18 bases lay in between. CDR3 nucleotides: TGTGCCAGCACCACCGACAGCGTGGTAAACGAGCAGTACTTC. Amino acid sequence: CASTTDSVVNEQYF.

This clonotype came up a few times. CDR3 sequence reads: CASSPSQRRTEAFF. CDR3 bases: TGTGCCAGCAGTCCCTCACAGAGAAGGACTGAAGCTTTCTTT. The rearrangement joins TRBV27 to TRBJ1-1; no definite D call. V dropped 5 bases and J dropped 5 bases, with 15 bases sitting between them. The CDR3 spans 14 residues. The germline gives CDR1 MNHEY, CDR2 SMNVEV (reference sequence).